This TCR beta chain was profiled in a study of blood T cell repertoires in COVID-19. In the study overall: In each case, the material was cDNA or gDNA derived from T cells, B-cell-depleted T cells, or PBMCs.

Germline V gene lookup returns CDR1 SGHNT and CDR2 YYREEE (reference sequence). This CDR3 has 16 amino acids. Trimming removed 4 bases from V and 1 base from J, with 17 bases in between. Assay: immunoSEQ multiplex PCR; the TCRdb copy retains only in-frame clones and omits some. The data show 180,000 or so clones, with roughly 84% seen just once and over 10% held by the top ten. The age range of participants was about 18 to 100 years, with residence in around 22 US areas. The study counted Cohort 3 donors as recovered given two negative PCRs, clearance, or symptom resolution. This TCR came from a woman in her sixties or seventies who had recovered from COVID-19. The specimen was PBMCs or T cells enriched from blood (not recorded which). V is TRBV5-4 and J is TRBJ1-2, with D perhaps TRBD1 (6 bases). CDR3 residues: CASSRPRDTLNYGYTF. The CDR3 nucleotides read TGTGCCAGCAGCCGTCCTCGGGACACCCTTAACTATGGCTACACCTTC. Using reference TRBV5-4 and TRBJ1-2 for the parts outside the CDR3, the full variable domain is ETGVTQSPTHLIKTRGQQVTLRCSSQSGHNTVSWYQQALGQGPQFIFQYYREEENGRGNFPPRFSGLQFPNYSSELNVNALELDDSALYLCASSRPRDTLNYGYTFGSGTRLTVV.